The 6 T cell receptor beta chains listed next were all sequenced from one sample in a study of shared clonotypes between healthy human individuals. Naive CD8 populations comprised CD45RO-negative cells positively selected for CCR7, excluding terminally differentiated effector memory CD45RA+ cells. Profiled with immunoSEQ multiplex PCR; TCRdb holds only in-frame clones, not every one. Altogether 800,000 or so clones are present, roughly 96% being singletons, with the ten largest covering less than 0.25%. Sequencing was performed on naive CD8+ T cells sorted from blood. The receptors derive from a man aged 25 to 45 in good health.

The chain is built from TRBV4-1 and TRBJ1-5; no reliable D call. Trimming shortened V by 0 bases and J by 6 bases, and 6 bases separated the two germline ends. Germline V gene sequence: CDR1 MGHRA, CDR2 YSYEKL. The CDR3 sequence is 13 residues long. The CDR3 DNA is TGCGCCAGCAGCCAAGATGTGGGTCAGCCCCAGCATTTT. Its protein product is CASSQDVGQPQHF.

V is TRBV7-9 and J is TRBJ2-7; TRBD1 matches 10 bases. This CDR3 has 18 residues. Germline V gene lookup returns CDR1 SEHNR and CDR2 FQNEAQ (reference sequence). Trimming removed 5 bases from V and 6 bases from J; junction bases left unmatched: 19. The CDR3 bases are TGTGCCAGCAGCCCTCCTCGGGGGACAGGGGTGTATTTCGGCGAGCAGTACTTC. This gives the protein CASSPPRGTGVYFGEQYF. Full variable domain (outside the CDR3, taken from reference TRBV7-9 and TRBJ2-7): DTGVSQNPRHKITKRGQNVTFRCDPISEHNRLYWYRQTLGQGPEFLTYFQNEAQLEKSRLLSDRFSAERPKGSFSTLEIQRTEQGDSAMYLCASSPPRGTGVYFGEQYFGPGTRLTVT.

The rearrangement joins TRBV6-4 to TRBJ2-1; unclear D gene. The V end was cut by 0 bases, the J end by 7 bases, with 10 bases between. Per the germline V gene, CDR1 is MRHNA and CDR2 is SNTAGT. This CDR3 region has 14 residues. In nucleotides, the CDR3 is TGTGCCAGCAGTGACTCCAATGACTTTAATGAGCAGTTCTTC. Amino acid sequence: CASSDSNDFNEQFF.

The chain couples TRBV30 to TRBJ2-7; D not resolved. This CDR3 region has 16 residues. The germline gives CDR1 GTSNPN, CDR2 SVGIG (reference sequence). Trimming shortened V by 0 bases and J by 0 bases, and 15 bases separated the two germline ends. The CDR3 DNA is TGTGCCTGGAGTGTAGACGTCGGAAGAGCCTCCTACGAGCAGTACTTC. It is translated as CAWSVDVGRASYEQYF.

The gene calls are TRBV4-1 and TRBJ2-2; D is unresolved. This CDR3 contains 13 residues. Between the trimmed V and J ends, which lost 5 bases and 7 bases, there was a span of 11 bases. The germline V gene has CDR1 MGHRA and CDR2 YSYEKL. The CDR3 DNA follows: TGCGCCAGCAGCGTTTCCCTAAACGGGGAGCTGTTTTTT. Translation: CASSVSLNGELFF.

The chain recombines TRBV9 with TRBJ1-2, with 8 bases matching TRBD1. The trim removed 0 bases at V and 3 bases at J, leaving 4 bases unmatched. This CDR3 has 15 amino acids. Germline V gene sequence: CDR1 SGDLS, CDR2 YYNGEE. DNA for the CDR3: TGTGCCAGCAGCGTAGGACAGGGGTCCTACTATGGCTACACCTTC. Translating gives CASSVGQGSYYGYTF.